What follows are 3 T cell receptor beta chains derived from one specimen sequenced in a study of T cells in Graves' hyperthyroidism and ophthalmopathy. Amplified TCR beta CDR3 regions came from RNA transcripts. An initial round of RT-PCR targeting the TCR CDR3 relied on the HTBI primer set. TCRdb reanalysed the multiplex PCR reads using MiXCR and keeps one entry per CDR3 protein. The table has 500,000 to 550,000 distinct CDR3 sequences, 20% seen once. The sample was blood. The receptors stem from a man between 40 and 49 years old with Graves' ophthalmopathy.

This chain links TRBV5-1 with TRBJ1-1, with no clear D. The V end lost 4 bases, the J end lost 3 bases, and 10 bases lay between the germline ends. The CDR3 consists of 13 residues. Germline V gene lookup returns CDR1 SGHRS and CDR2 YFSETQ. DNA for the CDR3: TGCGCCAGCAGCCCCCCCGAGGACACTGAAGCTTTCTTT. Its protein product is CASSPPEDTEAFF.

The chain combines TRBV19 with TRBJ1-2; 8 bases line up with TRBD1. The CDR3 runs 15 residues. Germline V gene lookup returns CDR1 LNHDA and CDR2 SQIVND (reference sequence). V dropped 9 bases and J dropped 0; count of bases not matched to a gene: 9. The DNA for the CDR3 is TGTGCCAGGTTGGACAGGGCCCTTCCTAACTATGGCTACACCTTC. Residues: CARLDRALPNYGYTF.

The chain carries TRBV7-3 and TRBJ2-1; TRBD2 is a possible D gene (5 bases). The CDR3 runs 15 residues. Trimming pared 3 bases from V and 5 bases from J, leaving 14 bases between. Germline V gene data show CDR1 as SGHTA and CDR2 as FQGTGA. CDR3 amino acids: CASSLGSSQNNEQFF. CDR3 DNA sequence: TGTGCCAGCAGCTTGGGTTCTAGCCAGAACAATGAGCAGTTCTTC.